The 9 T cell receptor beta chains presented below share a single source sample, sequenced in a study of blood T cell repertoires in COVID-19. Data came from immunoSEQ multiplex PCR; TCRdb stores just in-frame clones and leaves some out. The data contain approximately 180,000 clones, around 80% of them singletons. Sequences were obtained from PBMCs or T cells enriched from blood (not recorded which). All receptors derive from a woman aged 45-59 years with acute COVID-19.

The chain uses TRBV7-2 and TRBJ2-3; 7 nucleotides align to TRBD2. CDR3 size: 15 residues. J gave up 5 bases and V 6 bases, and 11 bases lay outside the gene matches. The germline V gene encodes CDR1 SGHTA and CDR2 FQGNSA. The CDR3 bases are TGTGCCAGCAGAGATTGGGGTGGGGGGGGAGATACGCAGTATTTT. Encoded protein: CASRDWGGGGDTQYF. Combining the CDR3 with reference TRBV7-2 and TRBJ2-3 gives the whole variable domain GAGVSQSPSNKVTEKGKDVELRCDPISGHTALYWYRQSLGQGLEFLIYFQGNSAPDKSGLPSDRFSAERTGGSVSTLTIQRTQQEDSAVYLCASRDWGGGGDTQYFGPGTRLTVL.

V and J are TRBV7-8 and TRBJ1-1, with 7 positions matching TRBD1. The CDR3 spans 15 residues. Trimming cost V 4 bases and J 5 bases; bases outside gene matches: 10. Germline lookup yields CDR1 SGHVS and CDR2 FQNEAQ. The CDR3 coding sequence is TGTGCCAGCAGCTCTCAGGGGGGCGTGAGTACTGAAGCTTTCTTT. Protein sequence: CASSSQGGVSTEAFF.

The chain combines TRBV27 with TRBJ1-2, with TRBD1 as a possible D gene (5 bases). The V end lost 2 bases, the J end lost 8 bases, and 24 bases lay between the germline ends. The CDR3 is made up of 17 amino acids. CDR1 is MNHEY, CDR2 SMNVEV, per germline (reference sequence). The CDR3 sequence: CASSLQGGVMVSEGYTF. CDR3 DNA: TGTGCCAGCAGTTTACAGGGCGGTGTTATGGTGTCGGAGGGCTACACCTTC.

The chain's CDR3 is CASSQTRNTEAFF. CDR3 DNA sequence: TGTGCCAGCAGTCAAACCAGGAACACTGAAGCTTTCTTT. The chain combines TRBV6-5 with TRBJ1-1; D unclear. CDR3 length equals 13 residues. V lost 5 bases and J lost 1, with 8 bases in between. Germline V gene data show CDR1 as MNHEY and CDR2 as SVGAGI.

This clone was found a few times. This chain connects TRBV9 to TRBJ2-3; 7 nucleotides match TRBD2. The CDR3 covers 14 residues. Germline V gene data show CDR1 as SGDLS and CDR2 as YYNGEE. With 3 bases clipped from V and 4 bases from J, the junction kept 5 bases outside the gene matches. The CDR3 nucleotides read TGTGCCAGCAGCGCGGGGGGAGGCCCAGATACGCAGTATTTT. This gives the protein CASSAGGGPDTQYF.

The CDR3 is CASSPQQGYEQYV. DNA of the CDR3: TGTGCCAGTAGTCCCCAACAGGGCTACGAGCAGTACGTC. This sequence joins TRBV19 and TRBJ2-7, with TRBD1 as a possible D gene (6 bases). The germline V gene encodes CDR1 LNHDA and CDR2 SQIVND (reference sequence). The CDR3 spans 13 residues. Trimming removed 5 bases from V and 3 bases from J, with 11 bases in between.

The table lists this clone with a few counts. This chain joins TRBV5-1 and TRBJ2-3, with a weak D call TRBD2 (5 bases). V was trimmed by 1 base and J by 4 bases, leaving 10 bases between them. The V gene's germline CDR1 is SGHRS and CDR2 YFSETQ. This CDR3 has 14 amino acids. Here the CDR3 reads CASSLIPSSDTQYF. In DNA, the CDR3 is TGCGCCAGCAGCTTGATTCCTAGCTCAGATACGCAGTATTTT.

Remarks on this clone: Mismatch with germline at one junction end may stem from a read error. The chain is built from TRBV28 and TRBJ1-4, with 7 nucleotides matching TRBD1. The CDR3 extends over 14 amino acids. Germline lookup yields CDR1 MDHEN and CDR2 SYDVKM. CDR3 bases: TGTGCCAGCAATTTACAGAGGGGGCATGAAAAACTGTTTTTT. Its protein is CASNLQRGHEKLFF.

The chain has TRBV19 and TRBJ1-4; a weak D match, TRBD1 (5 bases). Germline V gives CDR1 LNHDA, CDR2 SQIVND (reference sequence). V lost 6 bases and J 5 bases, leaving 16 bases between the germline ends. CDR3 length equals 15 residues. The CDR3 nucleotides read TGTGCCAGTAGCCCCGGGGGAGTCAAGAATGAAAAACTGTTTTTT. It specifies CASSPGGVKNEKLFF.